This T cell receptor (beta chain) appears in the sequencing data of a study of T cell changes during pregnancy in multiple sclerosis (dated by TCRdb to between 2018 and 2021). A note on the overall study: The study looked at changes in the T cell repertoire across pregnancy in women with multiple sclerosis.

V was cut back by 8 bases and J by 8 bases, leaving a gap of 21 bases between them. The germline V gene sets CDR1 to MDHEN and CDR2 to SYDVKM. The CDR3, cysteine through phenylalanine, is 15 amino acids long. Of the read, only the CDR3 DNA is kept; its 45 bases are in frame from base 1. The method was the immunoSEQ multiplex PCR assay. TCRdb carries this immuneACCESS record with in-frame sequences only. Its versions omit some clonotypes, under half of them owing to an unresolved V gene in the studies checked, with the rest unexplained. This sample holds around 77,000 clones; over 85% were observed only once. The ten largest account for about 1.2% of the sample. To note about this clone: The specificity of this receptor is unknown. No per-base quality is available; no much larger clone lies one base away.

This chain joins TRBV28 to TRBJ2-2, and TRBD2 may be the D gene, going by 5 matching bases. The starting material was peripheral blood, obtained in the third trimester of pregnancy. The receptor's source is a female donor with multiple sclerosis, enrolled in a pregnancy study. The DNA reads TGTGCCAGCGCAAATAGCGAGAGGGTTGCTGGGGAGCTGTTTTTT. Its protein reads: CASANSERVAGELFF.